This record looks at one TCR beta chain sequence and its context. Researchers ran the PCR with 60 Vbeta and 13 Jbeta primers. Libraries were prepared by immunoSEQ multiplex PCR; TCRdb keeps only in-frame clonotypes and omits some of them. The sample carries 180,000 or so clones, 80% to 90% recorded once. This sample was included in a study of cytomegalovirus exposure and HLA in healthy donors. J lost 5 bases, V lost 3 bases, and 7 bases had no gene match. Germline values: CDR1 ENHRY, CDR2 SYGVKD. This CDR3 is 15 amino acids long. The clonotype comes from a young woman in good health and CMV-seronegative. The chain uses TRBV10-3 and TRBJ1-2; TRBD1 matches at 9 bases. Specimen: PBMCs. CDR3 DNA sequence: TGTGCCATCAGTGAACCCGGGACAGGGCTGTATGGCTACACCTTC. This encodes CAISEPGTGLYGYTF.